The rows below give T cell receptor beta chains drawn from one sample of a study of T cell responses to AZD1222 COVID-19 vaccine. Sequencing used immunoSEQ multiplex PCR; TCRdb keeps in-frame clones, though not all of them. The sample lists about 120,000 clones, under 95% occurring once. The sequenced sample was peripheral blood, obtained 28 days after the second AZD1222 dose. The receptor source for this set is an adult who received the AZD1222 COVID-19 vaccine. Each CDR3 is given with its conserved first and last residue. The D gene is left open where the match is weak. Size is omitted from some rows. Given values are once, few, many or a class for expanded clones.

v_gene: TRBV19
j_gene: TRBJ2-1
abundance: once
d_gene: -
CDR3nt: TGTGCCAGTGAACAGTTACATGAGCAGTTCTTC
CDR3aa: CASEQLHEQFF

v_gene: TRBV2
j_gene: TRBJ2-2
abundance: -
d_gene: TRBD2
CDR3nt: TGTGCCAGCAGTGATTTAACGAGACTAGCGGGGCCCACCGGGGAGCTGTTTTTT
CDR3aa: CASSDLTRLAGPTGELFF

v_gene: TRBV5-1
j_gene: TRBJ1-1
abundance: few
d_gene: -
CDR3nt: TGCGCCAGCAGCTCAGACGGGATGAACACTGAAGCTTTCTTT
CDR3aa: CASSSDGMNTEAFF

v_gene: TRBV6-2/TRBV6-3
j_gene: TRBJ1-3
abundance: -
d_gene: -
CDR3nt: TGTGCCAGCATCCCCCGGACTGGAAACACCATATATTTT
CDR3aa: CASIPRTGNTIYF

v_gene: TRBV30
j_gene: TRBJ1-1
abundance: -
d_gene: -
CDR3nt: TGTGCCTGGAGTTGGGAGTTTGAGAACACTGAAGCTTTCTTT
CDR3aa: CAWSWEFENTEAFF

v_gene: TRBV9
j_gene: TRBJ2-7
abundance: -
d_gene: -
CDR3nt: TGTGCCAGCAGCGTAGACGTTTTTGGGGACGAGCAGTACTTC
CDR3aa: CASSVDVFGDEQYF

v_gene: TRBV9
j_gene: TRBJ2-1
abundance: -
d_gene: -
CDR3nt: TGTGCCAGCAGCCTCCGGGAAACTAATGAGCAGTTCTTC
CDR3aa: CASSLRETNEQFF

v_gene: TRBV5-4
j_gene: TRBJ1-6
abundance: -
d_gene: -
CDR3nt: TGTGCCAGCAGCTTCGGGACAAGTGATTCACCCCTCCACTTT
CDR3aa: CASSFGTSDSPLHF

v_gene: TRBV3-1/TRBV3-2
j_gene: TRBJ2-7
abundance: -
d_gene: -
CDR3nt: TGTGCCAGCAGCCAAGACGACAGGCCCTACGAGCAGTACTTC
CDR3aa: CASSQDDRPYEQYF

v_gene: TRBV13
j_gene: TRBJ1-2
abundance: once
d_gene: -
CDR3nt: TGTGCCAGCAGCGTCGGGGACGGTCAATTCTATGGCTACACCTTC
CDR3aa: CASSVGDGQFYGYTF

v_gene: TRBV7-8
j_gene: TRBJ2-7
abundance: few
d_gene: TRBD1
CDR3nt: TGTGCCAGCAGCCCCGGGACGGCAGGGGGCTACGAGCAGTACTTC
CDR3aa: CASSPGTAGGYEQYF

v_gene: TRBV25-1
j_gene: TRBJ2-4
abundance: -
d_gene: TRBD1
CDR3nt: TGTGCCAGCAATCAGGCCCGCGACAGGGGTAGAGGAAACATTCAGTACTTC
CDR3aa: CASNQARDRGRGNIQYF

v_gene: TRBV7-2
j_gene: TRBJ1-6
abundance: -
d_gene: TRBD1
CDR3nt: TGTGCCATAGCGACAGGGTCTTTATCGAATTCACCCCTCCACTTT
CDR3aa: CAIATGSLSNSPLHF

v_gene: TRBV7-2
j_gene: TRBJ2-1
abundance: -
d_gene: -
CDR3nt: TGTGCCAGCAGCTTAGCCCCAAACAATGAGCAGTTCTTC
CDR3aa: CASSLAPNNEQFF

v_gene: TRBV3-1/TRBV3-2
j_gene: TRBJ2-2
abundance: once
d_gene: TRBD2
CDR3nt: TGTGCCAGCAGCCAGAGGGAGGGCACCGGGGAGCTGTTTTTT
CDR3aa: CASSQREGTGELFF

v_gene: TRBV12-3/TRBV12-4
j_gene: TRBJ1-2
abundance: -
d_gene: -
CDR3nt: TGTGCCAGCAGTTGGGGACGCCATGGCTACACCTTC
CDR3aa: CASSWGRHGYTF

v_gene: TRBV11-2
j_gene: TRBJ2-3
abundance: -
d_gene: -
CDR3nt: TGTGCCAGCAGCTTTTGGGTGGGGGGCACAGATACGCAGTATTTT
CDR3aa: CASSFWVGGTDTQYF

v_gene: TRBV28
j_gene: TRBJ2-7
abundance: -
d_gene: TRBD2
CDR3nt: TGTGCCAGCAGTGTAACACGGACTAGCGGAGGGAAGAAGTACTTC
CDR3aa: CASSVTRTSGGKKYF

v_gene: TRBV6-1
j_gene: TRBJ1-2
abundance: -
d_gene: TRBD1
CDR3nt: TGTGCCAGCAGTGACGGACAGGGTGTTGGCTACACCTTC
CDR3aa: CASSDGQGVGYTF

v_gene: TRBV20-1
j_gene: TRBJ1-5
abundance: -
d_gene: TRBD1
CDR3nt: TGCAGTGCTAGTTACAGGGGTGGCAATCAGCCCCAGCATTTT
CDR3aa: CSASYRGGNQPQHF

v_gene: TRBV1
j_gene: TRBJ1-2
abundance: few
d_gene: -
CDR3nt: TGCACCAGCAGCCGCGTCCTTATTAACTATGGCTACACCTTC
CDR3aa: CTSSRVLINYGYTF

v_gene: TRBV27
j_gene: TRBJ2-7
abundance: -
d_gene: -
CDR3nt: TGTGCCAGCAGCCGAACCACAGGGTTCAGCGAGCAGTACTTC
CDR3aa: CASSRTTGFSEQYF

v_gene: TRBV19
j_gene: TRBJ1-4
abundance: -
d_gene: -
CDR3nt: TGTGCCAGTACCTCACCGGACATGGCCTGGGGGGAAAAACTGTTTTTT
CDR3aa: CASTSPDMAWGEKLFF

v_gene: TRBV29-1
j_gene: TRBJ2-6
abundance: -
d_gene: -
CDR3nt: TGCAGCGTTGCCCAGGGTGGTGCTGGGGCCAACGTCCTGACTTTC
CDR3aa: CSVAQGGAGANVLTF

v_gene: TRBV5-1
j_gene: TRBJ1-1
abundance: -
d_gene: TRBD1
CDR3nt: TGCGCCAGCAGCCAAATGACAGGGCTGACTGAAGCTTTCTTT
CDR3aa: CASSQMTGLTEAFF

v_gene: TRBV15
j_gene: TRBJ2-6
abundance: -
d_gene: -
CDR3nt: TGTGCCACCAGCGCAAGTGGGGGCGCCGGGGCCAACGTCCTGACTTTC
CDR3aa: CATSASGGAGANVLTF

v_gene: TRBV12-3/TRBV12-4
j_gene: TRBJ2-7
abundance: -
d_gene: -
CDR3nt: TGTGCCAGCAGTTTACGAGAGTACGAGCAGTACTTC
CDR3aa: CASSLREYEQYF

v_gene: TRBV6-4
j_gene: TRBJ2-7
abundance: once
d_gene: TRBD2
CDR3nt: TGTGCCAGCTCCTGGCGGGAGGGCGACGAGCAGTACTTC
CDR3aa: CASSWREGDEQYF

v_gene: TRBV9
j_gene: TRBJ1-2
abundance: -
d_gene: -
CDR3nt: TGTGCCAGCAGCGCCGGGGGCCTTGGGAACTATGGCTACACCTTC
CDR3aa: CASSAGGLGNYGYTF

v_gene: TRBV5-6
j_gene: TRBJ1-3
abundance: -
d_gene: TRBD1
CDR3nt: TGTGCCAGCAGCCCGACAGGGGTAGGAGCGGACACCATATATTTT
CDR3aa: CASSPTGVGADTIYF

v_gene: TRBV6-2/TRBV6-3
j_gene: TRBJ2-3
abundance: -
d_gene: -
CDR3nt: TGTGCCAGCAGTTTCATACCCACAGATACGCAGTATTTT
CDR3aa: CASSFIPTDTQYF

v_gene: TRBV5-1
j_gene: TRBJ1-5
abundance: -
d_gene: -
CDR3nt: TGCGCCAGCAGCTTCGGGAGCAATCAGCCCCAGCATTTT
CDR3aa: CASSFGSNQPQHF

v_gene: TRBV2
j_gene: TRBJ2-5
abundance: -
d_gene: -
CDR3nt: TGTGCCAGCAGTGATTCGGGGTGGGAGACCCAGTACTTC
CDR3aa: CASSDSGWETQYF

v_gene: TRBV6-5
j_gene: TRBJ1-5
abundance: -
d_gene: -
CDR3nt: TGTGCCAGCAGCATTGACAGCAATCAGCCCCAGCATTTT
CDR3aa: CASSIDSNQPQHF

v_gene: TRBV6-5
j_gene: TRBJ1-1
abundance: -
d_gene: -
CDR3nt: TGTGCCAGCAGTTACTCTTGGACGCCTACCGGGGCTGAAGCTTTCTTT
CDR3aa: CASSYSWTPTGAEAFF

v_gene: TRBV29-1
j_gene: TRBJ1-1
abundance: -
d_gene: -
CDR3nt: TGCAGCGTACCGGGACAACATAGAGGGAACACTGAAGCTTTCTTT
CDR3aa: CSVPGQHRGNTEAFF

v_gene: TRBV6-5
j_gene: TRBJ1-5
abundance: once
d_gene: -
CDR3nt: TGTGCCAGCGGGGCCCGACAGTATTTTAAGCCCCAGCATTTT
CDR3aa: CASGARQYFKPQHF

v_gene: TRBV2
j_gene: TRBJ2-1
abundance: -
d_gene: -
CDR3nt: TGTGCCAGCAGTGTACTTACCGAGCAGTTCTTC
CDR3aa: CASSVLTEQFF

v_gene: TRBV6-5
j_gene: TRBJ1-1
abundance: -
d_gene: -
CDR3nt: TGTGCCAGCAGGAGGCTGGATTTAGAAGCTTTCTTT
CDR3aa: CASRRLDLEAFF

v_gene: TRBV7-9
j_gene: TRBJ2-1
abundance: -
d_gene: -
CDR3nt: TGTGCCAGCAGCTTAAGCATACCGGACAATGAGCAGTTCTTC
CDR3aa: CASSLSIPDNEQFF